One sample yielded the 21 T cell receptor beta chains listed below, sequenced in a study of graft-versus-host responses after intestinal transplantation (dated by TCRdb to the early 2020s). The method behind the library was the immunoSEQ multiplex PCR assay. TCRdb stores this immuneACCESS table with in-frame sequences only. Part of the clones is absent; in the studies checked, under half of the shortfall reflects unresolved V genes, and no reason is known for the rest. The sample table holds under 150,000 clones, of which 75% to 95% were seen once. The ten largest clones capture roughly 0.2% of the sample. What this sample's time point label stands for: cells obtained before transplantation from donor or recipient. Their antigen targets remain unknown. Sequencing used unstimulated CD4+ T cells sorted from spleen or lymph node cells, obtained before intestinal transplant. The source is a human donor who received an intestinal transplant.

The J gene is TRBJ1-1, the V gene TRBV6-5; D perhaps matches TRBD1 (5 bases). Trimming removed 0 bases from V and 4 bases from J, with 9 bases in between. The CDR3 totals 14 residues. CDR1 MNHEY and CDR2 SVGAGI come from the germline V gene. CDR3 region: CASSYSKGVTEAFF. CDR3 bases: TGTGCCAGCAGTTACTCGAAAGGGGTCACTGAAGCTTTCTTT.

The V call is TRBV6-1, the J call TRBJ2-2; 9 bases are shared with TRBD1. This CDR3 has 13 residues. Germline V gene data show CDR1 as MNHNS and CDR2 as SASEGT. V gave up 10 bases and J gave up 6 bases; unmatched junction bases: 6. CDR3 sequence reads: CATGTGMAGELFF. DNA for the CDR3: TGTGCCACCGGGACAGGGATGGCCGGGGAGCTGTTTTTT.

V and J are TRBV6-6 and TRBJ1-5, with D perhaps TRBD1 (6 bases). CDR1 and CDR2 (germline): MNHNY, SVGAGI (reference sequence). This CDR3 is built from 15 residues. V lost 7 bases to trimming and J lost 6 bases, with 19 bases between them. CDR3 in amino acids: CASTNGGAKGQPQHF. In DNA form, the CDR3 reads TGTGCCAGCACCAACGGGGGGGCGAAGGGTCAGCCCCAGCATTTT.

The chain is built from TRBV2 and TRBJ2-7; the D gene is possibly TRBD2 (5 bases). The germline V and J ends were trimmed by 3 bases and 6 bases, with 18 bases remaining between them. The V gene's germline CDR1 is SNHLY and CDR2 FYNNEI. CDR3 size: 15 residues. DNA of the CDR3: TGTGCCAGCAGTGATAAACTAGTGACCTCTGGCGAGCAGTACTTC. It codes for CASSDKLVTSGEQYF.

This clone was picked up one time. The V and J genes are TRBV18 and TRBJ1-4, with D unresolved. V was pared by 3 bases and J by 7 bases, with 9 bases between. CDR3 size: 13 residues. The germline V gene has CDR1 KGHSH and CDR2 LQKENI. CDR3 loop: CASSPSEAEKLFF. The CDR3 coding sequence is TGTGCCAGCTCACCTAGTGAGGCTGAAAAACTGTTTTTT.

This rearrangement joins TRBV6-1 to TRBJ1-5; 8 bases match TRBD1. The CDR3 runs 15 residues. Germline V gene lookup returns CDR1 MNHNS and CDR2 SASEGT. The trim removed 4 bases at V and 3 bases at J, leaving 5 bases unmatched. The CDR3 protein is CASSVWTGINQPQHF. CDR3 nucleotides: TGTGCCAGCAGTGTCTGGACAGGGATCAATCAGCCCCAGCATTTT.

This clone was found once. This sequence joins TRBV4-3 and TRBJ1-2, with TRBD1 identical over 12 bases. V lost 1 base and J lost 6; bases outside the gene matches: 6. CDR3 length: 16 amino acids. In germline, CDR1 is LGHNA, CDR2 YSLEER. CDR3 residues: CASSQGAGTGGHGYTF. The CDR3 coding sequence is TGCGCCAGCAGCCAAGGGGCCGGGACAGGGGGCCATGGCTACACCTTC.

The chain employs TRBV18 and TRBJ1-2, with a tentative D call TRBD1 (6 bases). The germline gives CDR1 KGHSH, CDR2 LQKENI. V shed 2 bases and J shed 4 bases, with 17 bases lying between them. The CDR3 has 16 residues. This CDR3 reads CASSPSVDRSIYGYTF. CDR3 DNA sequence: TGTGCCAGCTCACCATCAGTCGACAGGTCGATCTATGGCTACACCTTC.

V gene TRBV28 combines with J gene TRBJ2-7, with D possibly being TRBD2 (6 bases). The V and J ends lost 6 bases and 5 bases respectively, with 17 bases between them. Germline lookup yields CDR1 MDHEN and CDR2 SYDVKM. The CDR3 is 14 amino acids. The CDR3 DNA reads TGTGCCAGCAGCCTACGCCCCGGGGGTGACGAGCAGTACTTC. Amino acids: CASSLRPGGDEQYF.

The gene calls are TRBV28 and TRBJ1-5; weak D call: TRBD1 (6 bases). CDR1 is MDHEN, CDR2 SYDVKM, per germline. CDR3 length: 14 residues. V lost 5 bases to trimming and J lost 1 base, with 9 bases between them. The CDR3 loop reads CASSTGMSNQPQHF. Written as DNA, the CDR3 is TGTGCCAGCAGTACAGGGATGAGCAATCAGCCCCAGCATTTT.

This chain joins TRBV6-5 and TRBJ1-1; D perhaps matches TRBD1 (5 bases). The CDR3 runs 15 residues. Trimming pared 10 bases from V and 6 bases from J, leaving 24 bases between. The V gene's germline CDR1 is MNHEY and CDR2 SVGAGI. In nucleotides, the CDR3 is TGTGCCACCTCCCCGTGGGGCAGGGTAAAGGCTGAAGCTTTCTTT. Amino acids: CATSPWGRVKAEAFF.

J is TRBJ1-5 and V is TRBV11-3; 8 nucleotides line up with TRBD1. This CDR3 comprises 14 residues. The J segment lost 6 bases and the V segment lost 4 bases, leaving 5 bases of the junction unmatched. Germline assignment: CDR1 SGHNT and CDR2 YENEEA. CDR3 protein: CASSSPQGAQPQHF. CDR3 in DNA: TGTGCCAGCAGCTCCCCCCAGGGGGCTCAGCCCCAGCATTTT.

The chain couples TRBV19 to TRBJ1-1; 8 nucleotides line up with TRBD1. CDR1 LNHDA and CDR2 SQIVND come from the germline V gene (reference sequence). The junction had 11 bases not matched to a gene; V was cut back by 5 bases and J by 6 bases. The CDR3 is 15 residues long. CDR3: CASSFLPGTGSEAFF. The CDR3 DNA follows: TGTGCCAGTAGTTTCCTACCCGGGACAGGTTCTGAAGCTTTCTTT.

The V call is TRBV7-2, the J call TRBJ1-2; tentative D call: TRBD1 (5 bases). With 5 bases removed from V and 8 bases from J, the gap between germline ends came to 18 bases. The CDR3 is made up of 14 amino acids. The V gene's germline CDR1 is SGHTA and CDR2 FQGNSA. This CDR3 reads CASSRWQGEIGYTF. In DNA form, the CDR3 reads TGTGCCAGCAGCCGATGGCAGGGTGAGATCGGCTACACCTTC.

The chain couples TRBV30 to TRBJ1-1, with TRBD1 as a possible D gene (6 bases). Germline CDR1 GTSNPN, CDR2 SVGIG (reference sequence). The CDR3 runs to 15 residues. V was trimmed by 2 bases and J by 2 bases, leaving 15 bases between them. This CDR3 reads CAWSSNRVVNTEAFF. CDR3 coding DNA: TGTGCCTGGAGTTCGAACAGGGTGGTAAACACTGAAGCTTTCTTT.

The chain couples TRBV5-1 to TRBJ2-1, with 7 bases fitting TRBD1. J gave up 3 bases and V 4 bases, and 10 bases lay outside the gene matches. The CDR3 contains 16 residues. Germline values: CDR1 SGHRS, CDR2 YFSETQ. The CDR3 DNA sequence: TGCGCCAGCAGCGCCACGACAGGGTCCATCTACAATGAGCAGTTCTTC. It encodes CASSATTGSIYNEQFF.

The chain combines TRBV28 with TRBJ1-2, with a tentative D call TRBD1 (6 bases). The CDR3 covers 16 residues. CDR1 and CDR2 from the germline V gene are MDHEN and SYDVKM. The V and J ends lost 2 bases and 1 base respectively, with 14 bases between them. The CDR3 loop is CASSLQDRIFNYGYTF. CDR3 bases: TGTGCCAGCAGTTTACAGGACAGAATTTTTAACTATGGCTACACCTTC.

The chain joins TRBV5-1 to TRBJ1-2; TRBD1 matches at 7 bases. After removal of 3 bases from V and 3 bases from J, the junction contained 2 bases not matched to a gene. Germline V gene sequence: CDR1 SGHRS, CDR2 YFSETQ. The CDR3 extends over 13 amino acids. CDR3 coding DNA: TGCGCCAGCAGCTCCACAGGGGACTATGGCTACACCTTC. Amino acids: CASSSTGDYGYTF.

Only one count was recorded for this clone. The CDR3 sequence is CASSLGRFTDTQYF. For the CDR3, the DNA is TGCGCCAGCAGCTTGGGGAGGTTCACAGATACGCAGTATTTT. The rearrangement joins TRBV5-1 to TRBJ2-3, with D tentatively TRBD2 (5 bases). Germline V gene data show CDR1 as SGHRS and CDR2 as YFSETQ. The CDR3 has 14 amino acids. With 0 bases removed from V and 2 bases from J, the gap between germline ends came to 7 bases.

The chain uses TRBV7-6 and TRBJ2-3; D remains unclear. Trimming removed 3 bases from V and 0 bases from J, with 4 bases in between. Per the germline V gene, CDR1 is SGHVS and CDR2 is FNYEAQ. The CDR3 loop spans 13 amino acids. CDR3: CASSLSSTDTQYF. CDR3 nucleotides: TGTGCCAGCAGCTTGTCTAGCACAGATACGCAGTATTTT.

In this sample, this clone turned up once. This chain uses TRBV5-8 with TRBJ2-7; TRBD2 might be the D (7 bases). The CDR3 is 17 residues long. CDR1 and CDR2 from the germline V gene are SGHTS and YDEGEE. V shed 4 bases and J shed 3 bases, with 23 bases lying between them. The CDR3 here is CASSNGAGEGNFYEQYF. DNA for the CDR3: TGTGCCAGCAGCAATGGTGCAGGGGAGGGTAATTTCTACGAGCAGTACTTC.